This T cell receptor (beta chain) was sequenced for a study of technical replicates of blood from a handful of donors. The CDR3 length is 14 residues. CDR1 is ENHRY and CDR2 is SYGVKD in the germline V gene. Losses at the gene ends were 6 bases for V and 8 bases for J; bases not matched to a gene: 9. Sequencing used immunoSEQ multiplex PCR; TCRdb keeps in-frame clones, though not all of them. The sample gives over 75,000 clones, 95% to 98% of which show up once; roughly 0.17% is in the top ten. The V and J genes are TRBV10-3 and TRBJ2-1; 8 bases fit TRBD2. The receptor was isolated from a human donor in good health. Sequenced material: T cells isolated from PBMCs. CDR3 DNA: TGTGCCATCAGCACCGGGACTAGGGTGGATGAGCAGTTCTTC. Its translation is CAISTGTRVDEQFF.